Detailed here is one T cell receptor beta chain. The antigen remains undetermined. The entry originates in a study of Ad26.COV2.S vaccination and SARS-CoV-2 variants. As to treatment: some 20 received Ad26.COV2.S at low or high dose, single or two shots; about 5 received placebo; per-sample allocation not given. Repertoires come from day 63 after the first vaccine or placebo injection. Study conclusions and caveats: The TCR breadth and depth analyses may have understated or missed part of the total T cell responses. Spike-specific responses of CD8+ and CD4+ T cells were reported to display substantial breadth after vaccination.

Trimming pared 2 bases from V and 3 bases from J, leaving 17 bases between. Germline V gene sequence: CDR1 SGHTA, CDR2 FQGNSA. The CDR3 is 16 residues long. Sequencing used immunoSEQ multiplex PCR; TCRdb keeps in-frame clones, though not all of them. The sample has roughly 300,000 clones; 88% are singletons. The sample consisted of peripheral blood, taken in a trial of Ad26.COV2.S vaccine versus placebo. This chain joins TRBV7-2 and TRBJ2-7, with D unclear. The clonotype comes from a person aged 18-65 years who received the Ad26.COV2.S COVID-19 vaccine or a placebo. The CDR3 DNA reads TGTGCCAGCAGCTTATTCTTCCAGAGCCCCAACTACGAGCAGTACTTC. It specifies CASSLFFQSPNYEQYF.